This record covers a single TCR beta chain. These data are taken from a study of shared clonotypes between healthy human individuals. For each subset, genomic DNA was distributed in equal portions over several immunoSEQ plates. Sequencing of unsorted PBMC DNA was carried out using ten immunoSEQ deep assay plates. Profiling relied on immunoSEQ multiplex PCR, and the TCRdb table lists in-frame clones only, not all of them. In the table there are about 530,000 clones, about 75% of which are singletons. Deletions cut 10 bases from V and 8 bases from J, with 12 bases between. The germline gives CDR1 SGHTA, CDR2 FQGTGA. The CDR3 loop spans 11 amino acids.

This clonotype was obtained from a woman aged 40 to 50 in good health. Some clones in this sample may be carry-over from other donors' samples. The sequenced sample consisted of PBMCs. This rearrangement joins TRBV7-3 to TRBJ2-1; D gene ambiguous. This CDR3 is CATPRGDEQFF. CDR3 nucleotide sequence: TGTGCCACCCCCCGAGGCGATGAGCAGTTCTTC.